The clone carrying this T cell receptor beta chain was detected ten times or more. Its antigen is currently unknown. This specimen belongs to a study of T cells in Graves' hyperthyroidism and ophthalmopathy. Whole-study findings and limits: The blood repertoire included most of the expanded thyroid clonotypes above 0.001.

Amplified TCR beta CDR3 regions came from RNA transcripts. The HTBI primer set drove a first-round RT-PCR of the TCR CDR3. TCRdb ran MiXCR on the multiplex PCR reads and lists one entry per CDR3 protein. The sample contains about 640,000 distinct CDR3 sequences, more than 12% of which appear only once. With duration under 3 months, ophthalmopathy was active: Clinical Activity Score at least 3, NOSPECS at least 4. Reasons for excluding patients were uncontrolled infection, other autoimmune disease, pregnancy or lactation. Germline lookup yields CDR1 KGHDR and CDR2 SFDVKD. The CDR3 runs to 15 residues. Trimming removed 2 bases at V and 2 bases at J, with 10 bases between.

This sequence joins TRBV24-1 and TRBJ2-3; D is unclear. The sequence was obtained from a woman between 50 and 59 years old with Graves' ophthalmopathy. The sequenced material came from blood. CDR3 nucleotides: TGTGCCACCAGTGATTCTAGTGGAGCCACAGATACGCAGTATTTT. The encoded protein is CATSDSSGATDTQYF.